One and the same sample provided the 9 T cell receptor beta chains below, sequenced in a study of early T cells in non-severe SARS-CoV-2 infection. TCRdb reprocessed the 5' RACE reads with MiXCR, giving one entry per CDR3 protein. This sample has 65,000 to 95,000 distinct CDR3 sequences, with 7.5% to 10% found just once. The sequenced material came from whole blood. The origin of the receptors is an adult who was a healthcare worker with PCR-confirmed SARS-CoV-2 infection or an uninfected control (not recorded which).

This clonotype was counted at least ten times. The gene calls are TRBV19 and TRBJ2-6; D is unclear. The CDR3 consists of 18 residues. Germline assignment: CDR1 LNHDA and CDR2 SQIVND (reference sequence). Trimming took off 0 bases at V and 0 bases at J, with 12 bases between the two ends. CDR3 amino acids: CASSIESRQVSGANVLTF. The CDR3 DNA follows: TGTGCCAGTAGTATAGAGAGTCGGCAGGTCTCTGGGGCCAACGTCCTGACTTTC.

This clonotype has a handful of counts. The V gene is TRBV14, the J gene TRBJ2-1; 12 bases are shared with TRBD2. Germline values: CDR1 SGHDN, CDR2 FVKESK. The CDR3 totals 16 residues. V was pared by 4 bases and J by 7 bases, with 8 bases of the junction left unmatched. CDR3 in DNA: TGTGCCAGCAGCCGTGGACTAGCGGGATTCACAAATGAGCAGTTCTTC. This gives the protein CASSRGLAGFTNEQFF.

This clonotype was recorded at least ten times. CDR3 nucleotide sequence: TGTGCCAGCAGCTCCGACAGGGGTATCGGGGAGCTGTTTTTT. The encoded protein is CASSSDRGIGELFF. This chain connects TRBV7-3 to TRBJ2-2, with 8 bases that match TRBD1. The CDR3 is 14 amino acids. Germline V gene lookup returns CDR1 SGHTA and CDR2 FQGTGA. With 4 bases clipped from V and 7 bases from J, the junction kept 5 bases outside the gene matches.

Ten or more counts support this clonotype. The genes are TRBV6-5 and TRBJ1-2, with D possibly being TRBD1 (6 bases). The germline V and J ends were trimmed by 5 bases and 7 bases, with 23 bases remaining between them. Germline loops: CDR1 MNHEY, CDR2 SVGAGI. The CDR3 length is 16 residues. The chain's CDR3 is CASSPPMAGGSSGYTF. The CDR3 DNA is TGTGCCAGCAGTCCCCCGATGGCGGGGGGCAGCTCTGGCTACACCTTC.

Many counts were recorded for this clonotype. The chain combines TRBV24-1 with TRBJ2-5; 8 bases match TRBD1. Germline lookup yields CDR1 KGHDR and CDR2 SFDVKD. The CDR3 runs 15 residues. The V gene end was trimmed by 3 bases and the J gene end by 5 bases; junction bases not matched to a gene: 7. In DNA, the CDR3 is TGTGCCACCAGTGATCCCGGACAGGGCTTGGAGACCCAGTACTTC. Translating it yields CATSDPGQGLETQYF.

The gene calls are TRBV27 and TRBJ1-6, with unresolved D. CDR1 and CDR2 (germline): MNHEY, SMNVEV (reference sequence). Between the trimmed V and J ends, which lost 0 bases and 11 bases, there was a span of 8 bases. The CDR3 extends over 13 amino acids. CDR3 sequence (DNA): TGTGCCAGCAGTTTATCGCGGACGGCACCCCTCCACTTT. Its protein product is CASSLSRTAPLHF.

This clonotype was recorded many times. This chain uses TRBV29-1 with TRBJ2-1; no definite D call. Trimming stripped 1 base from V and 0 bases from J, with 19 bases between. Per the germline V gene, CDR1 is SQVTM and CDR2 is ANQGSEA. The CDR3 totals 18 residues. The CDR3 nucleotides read TGCAGCGTTGAAGGGCTAGGTGGCCCCCTAAGCTCCTACAATGAGCAGTTCTTC. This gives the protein CSVEGLGGPLSSYNEQFF.

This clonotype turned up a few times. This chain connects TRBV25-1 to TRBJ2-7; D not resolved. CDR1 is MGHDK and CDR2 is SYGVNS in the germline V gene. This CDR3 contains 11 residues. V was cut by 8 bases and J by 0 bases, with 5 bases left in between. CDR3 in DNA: TGTGCCAGCGGGTTCTCCTACGAGCAGTACTTC. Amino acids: CASGFSYEQYF.

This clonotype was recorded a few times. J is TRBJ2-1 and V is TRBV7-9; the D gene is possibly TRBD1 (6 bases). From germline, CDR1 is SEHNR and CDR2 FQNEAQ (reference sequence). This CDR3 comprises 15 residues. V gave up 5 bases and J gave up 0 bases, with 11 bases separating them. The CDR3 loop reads CASSEGHSSYNEQFF. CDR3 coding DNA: TGTGCCAGCAGCGAGGGACACTCCTCCTACAATGAGCAGTTCTTC.